This TCR beta chain was identified in a study of T cells in Graves' hyperthyroidism and ophthalmopathy. V lost 4 bases and J 7 bases, leaving 10 bases between the germline ends. Germline CDR1 and CDR2: SGHDN and FVKESK. The CDR3 sequence is 13 residues long. Amplification yielded TCR beta CDR3 regions, with RNA transcripts as the source. RT-PCR in the first round (using the HTBI primer set) targeted the TCR CDR3. TCRdb fed the multiplex PCR reads into MiXCR, producing one record per CDR3 protein. The repertoire includes more than 500,000 distinct CDR3 sequences, 15% to 20% of them detected once, and about 29% sits in the top ten.

This sequence joins TRBV14 and TRBJ2-2; no clear D gene. The TCR was taken from a woman aged 30 to 39 with Graves' ophthalmopathy. The sequencing sample was made of blood. CDR3 sequence reads: CASSLAPVGELFF. In DNA form, the CDR3 reads TGTGCCAGCAGCCTCGCTCCGGTCGGGGAGCTGTTTTTT.